The 30 T cell receptor beta chains given below trace back to one sample, sequenced in a study of T cell responses to AZD1222 COVID-19 vaccine. Method: immunoSEQ multiplex PCR; TCRdb's copy keeps in-frame clones and lacks some. The table has 90,000 to 100,000 clones, 88% seen once. The material was peripheral blood, obtained 28 days after the second AZD1222 dose. These receptors originate from an adult who received the AZD1222 COVID-19 vaccine.

This chain's CDR3 is CASSLLWQGGNYGYTF. CDR3 DNA: TGTGCCAGCAGTTTACTGTGGCAGGGAGGTAACTATGGCTACACCTTC. The chain is built from TRBV27 and TRBJ1-2; TRBD1 is a possible D gene (5 bases). V was cut by 2 bases and J by 1 base, with 14 bases left in between. Germline V gene lookup returns CDR1 MNHEY and CDR2 SMNVEV (reference sequence). This CDR3 spans 16 amino acids.

The V call is TRBV19, the J call TRBJ1-1, with TRBD1 matching over 8 bases. V lost 3 bases, J lost 7 bases, and 4 bases stayed unmatched. The CDR3 totals 13 residues. Looked up from germline, CDR1 is LNHDA and CDR2 is SQIVND (reference sequence). CDR3 DNA: TGTGCCAGTAGTATCGGCGGACAGGGTGAAGCTTTCTTT. Protein: CASSIGGQGEAFF.

The chain has TRBV6-5 and TRBJ2-1; 9 nucleotides match TRBD2. J was trimmed by 5 bases and V by 2 bases; bases with no gene match: 4. The CDR3 covers 15 residues. Germline loops: CDR1 MNHEY, CDR2 SVGAGI. CDR3 in DNA: TGTGCCAGCAGTTACCGGCTAGCGGGGAACAATGAGCAGTTCTTC. It translates to CASSYRLAGNNEQFF.

The J gene is TRBJ1-1, the V gene TRBV4-2, with TRBD1 identical over 10 bases. The CDR3 is 17 residues long. CDR1 is LGHNA and CDR2 is YNFKEQ in the germline V gene. V was pared by 3 bases and J by 0 bases, with 7 bases of the junction left unmatched. This CDR3 reads CASSQNPGQGMNTEAFF. Here the CDR3 DNA reads TGTGCCAGCAGCCAGAACCCGGGACAGGGGATGAACACTGAAGCTTTCTTT.

This clone appeared a single time. The rearrangement uses TRBV15 and TRBJ2-1; D gene uncertain. Germline lookup yields CDR1 LNHNV and CDR2 YYDKDF (reference sequence). Trimming shortened V by 0 bases and J by 5 bases, and 11 bases separated the two germline ends. CDR3 length equals 15 residues. CDR3 nucleotide sequence: TGTGCCACCAGCAGAGACGCGGTTCAGAACAATGAGCAGTTCTTC. Encoded protein: CATSRDAVQNNEQFF.

The chain employs TRBV28 and TRBJ1-5; weak D call: TRBD1 (5 bases). The V gene's germline CDR1 is MDHEN and CDR2 SYDVKM. The CDR3 length is 17 residues. Trimming shortened V by 5 bases and J by 5 bases, and 22 bases separated the two germline ends. CDR3 sequence reads: CASSPAGGGGNDQPQHF. CDR3 DNA sequence: TGTGCCAGCAGTCCCGCGGGCGGGGGAGGGAACGATCAGCCCCAGCATTTT.

This sequence joins TRBV18 and TRBJ2-2, with 7 bases that match TRBD2. Germline V gene sequence: CDR1 KGHSH, CDR2 LQKENI. This CDR3 contains 15 residues. V was clipped by 7 bases and J by 1 base; unmatched bases: 6. The CDR3 loop reads CASWGDYRNTGELFF. In DNA, the CDR3 is TGTGCCAGCTGGGGGGACTACCGGAACACCGGGGAGCTGTTTTTT.

The chain combines TRBV28 with TRBJ1-6, with 10 bases identical to TRBD1. J lost 7 bases, V lost 6 bases, and 3 bases had no gene match. Germline CDR1 MDHEN, CDR2 SYDVKM. CDR3 length: 14 amino acids. The CDR3 DNA is TGTGCCAGCAGCCTGGGACAGGGGAATTCACCCCTCCACTTT. It encodes CASSLGQGNSPLHF.

J is TRBJ2-1 and V is TRBV18; D is unresolved. Trimming removed 10 bases from V and 0 bases from J, with 16 bases in between. Per germline, CDR1 KGHSH and CDR2 LQKENI. CDR3 size: 15 residues. The CDR3, as DNA: TGTGCCACCCTCCCGGGCGTGAGCTCCTACAATGAGCAGTTCTTC. Translating it yields CATLPGVSSYNEQFF.

The rearrangement links TRBV12-3 or TRBV12-4 to TRBJ1-2; D remains ambiguous. The CDR3 totals 12 residues. V lost 4 bases, J lost 3 bases, and 6 bases lay in between. The CDR3 DNA sequence: TGTGCCAGCAGTTGGGTTGACTATGGCTACACCTTC. Amino acids: CASSWVDYGYTF.

The chain couples TRBV7-2 to TRBJ2-7, with 12 positions matching TRBD2. CDR3 length: 17 amino acids. CDR1 is SGHTA and CDR2 is FQGNSA in the germline V gene. The trim removed 0 bases at V and 3 bases at J, leaving 6 bases unmatched. CDR3 sequence reads: CASSLAPGLAGNYEQYF. The CDR3 region has the DNA TGTGCCAGCAGCTTAGCGCCCGGACTAGCGGGAAACTACGAGCAGTACTTC.

The genes are TRBV6-1 and TRBJ2-7; 10 bases map to TRBD1. Germline trimming cut 1 base from V and 2 bases from J; bases unmatched to any gene: 5. Germline V gene sequence: CDR1 MNHNS, CDR2 SASEGT. The CDR3 consists of 16 residues. CDR3 residues: CASSEVLGQGPYEQYF. In DNA, the CDR3 is TGTGCCAGCAGTGAAGTTTTGGGACAGGGGCCCTACGAGCAGTACTTC.

About this clone itself: Other DNA sequences of this sample code for an identical CDR3. J is TRBJ2-7 and V is TRBV11-2; D remains unclear. Deletions cut 1 base from V and 6 bases from J, with 4 bases between. CDR1 and CDR2 from the germline V gene are SGHAT and FQNNGV. The CDR3 consists of 11 residues. The CDR3: CASSLVFEQYF. CDR3 nucleotides: TGTGCCAGCAGCTTAGTTTTCGAGCAGTACTTC.

The table lists this clone with a count of one. The genes are TRBV15 and TRBJ2-5; possible D gene TRBD1, 6 bases. CDR1 is LNHNV, CDR2 YYDKDF, per germline (reference sequence). This CDR3 comprises 13 residues. V shed 0 bases and J shed 5 bases, with 7 bases lying between them. The CDR3 coding sequence is TGTGCCACCAGCAGAGATAGGGGGGAGACCCAGTACTTC. Its protein product is CATSRDRGETQYF.

The chain recombines TRBV2 with TRBJ1-3; 7 bases map to TRBD1. Germline-derived CDR1 and CDR2 are SNHLY and FYNNEI. There are 16 residues in the CDR3. Losses at the gene ends were 3 bases for V and 0 bases for J; bases not matched to a gene: 5. Written as DNA, the CDR3 is TGTGCCAGCAGTGAGCTCAGGGACAGCTCTGGAAACACCATATATTTT. Its protein is CASSELRDSSGNTIYF. Looking up the rest from reference TRBV2 and TRBJ1-3 gives the full variable domain: EPEVTQTPSHQVTQMGQEVILRCVPISNHLYFYWYRQILGQKVEFLVSFYNNEISEKSEIFDDQFSVERPDGSNFTLKIRSTKLEDSAMYFCASSELRDSSGNTIYFGEGSWLTVV.

This clone appeared a few times. The chain links TRBV28 to TRBJ2-7; TRBD2 might be the D (7 bases). The germline gives CDR1 MDHEN, CDR2 SYDVKM. The CDR3 is 12 residues long. V was shortened by 5 bases and J by 5 bases, with 10 bases between the two germline ends. CDR3 in DNA: TGTGCCAGCAGTCTAGGGGGGGACGAGCAGTACTTC. It specifies CASSLGGDEQYF.

The chain has TRBV10-1 and TRBJ1-1, with D perhaps matching TRBD1 (6 bases). CDR1 WNHNN and CDR2 SYGVQD come from the germline V gene (reference sequence). The V end was cut by 6 bases, the J end by 3 bases, with 14 bases between. The CDR3 totals 14 residues. The CDR3 region is CASRAQGSDTEAFF. DNA for the CDR3: TGCGCCAGCAGGGCACAGGGATCGGACACTGAAGCTTTCTTT.

In nucleotides, the CDR3 is TGTGCCAGCAGCCCCAGGGGACTAGCGGGATTCAATGAGCAGTTCTTC. Amino acid sequence: CASSPRGLAGFNEQFF. This chain links TRBV11-3 with TRBJ2-1; 13 bases agree with TRBD2. Trimming took 5 bases from V and 6 from J; bases not matched to a gene: 7. CDR1 and CDR2 (germline): SGHNT, YENEEA. This CDR3 contains 16 residues. Looking up the rest from reference TRBV11-3 and TRBJ2-1 gives the full variable domain: EAGVVQSPRYKIIEKKQPVAFWCNPISGHNTLYWYLQNLGQGPELLIRYENEEAVDDSQLPKDRFSAERLKGVDSTLKIQPAELGDSAVYLCASSPRGLAGFNEQFFGPGTRLTVL.

Concerning this clone: Other DNA sequences in the same sample also yield this CDR3. This chain's CDR3 is CASSLGENTEAFF. The CDR3 DNA follows: TGTGCCAGCAGTCTGGGGGAGAACACTGAAGCTTTCTTT. The gene calls are TRBV12-3 or TRBV12-4 and TRBJ1-1; possibly TRBD1 for D (5 bases). This CDR3 comprises 13 residues. V lost 5 bases to trimming and J lost 1 base, with 8 bases between them.

This chain uses TRBV28 with TRBJ2-7; 9 nucleotides match TRBD1. The CDR3 length is 15 residues. CDR1 MDHEN and CDR2 SYDVKM come from the germline V gene. Trimming removed 6 bases from V and 2 bases from J; junction bases left unmatched: 8. The CDR3 spells CASRYGQGTTYEQYF. CDR3 DNA: TGTGCCAGCAGATACGGACAGGGGACTACCTACGAGCAGTACTTC.

The chain recombines TRBV18 with TRBJ1-4; 8 positions agree with TRBD1. The germline gives CDR1 KGHSH, CDR2 LQKENI. The CDR3 spans 14 residues. J was trimmed by 8 bases and V by 4 bases; bases with no gene match: 6. Here the CDR3 DNA reads TGTGCCAGCTCACTAGGACAGGGACAAGAAAAACTGTTTTTT. Translation: CASSLGQGQEKLFF.

The rearrangement joins TRBV6-5 to TRBJ2-1; 7 nucleotides align to TRBD1. Trimming removed 6 bases from V and 2 bases from J; junction bases left unmatched: 7. The CDR3 spans 15 residues. In germline, CDR1 is MNHEY, CDR2 SVGAGI. The CDR3 is CASRPDRSAYNEQFF. Written as DNA, the CDR3 is TGTGCCAGCAGGCCGGACAGGAGCGCCTACAATGAGCAGTTCTTC.

This sequence joins TRBV18 and TRBJ2-7; 8 nucleotides match TRBD1. CDR1 is KGHSH, CDR2 LQKENI, per germline. The junction had 5 bases not matched to a gene; V was cut back by 2 bases and J by 5 bases. This CDR3 is 14 amino acids long. CDR3 nucleotides: TGTGCCAGCTCACCAGGTACAGGGGGTGACGAGCAGTACTTC. The encoded protein is CASSPGTGGDEQYF.

The V call is TRBV29-1, the J call TRBJ1-4; no firm D call. The V end lost 4 bases, the J end lost 3 bases, and 6 bases lay between the germline ends. Per the germline V gene, CDR1 is SQVTM and CDR2 is ANQGSEA. The CDR3 has 12 residues. CDR3 loop: CSVGRANEKLFF. The CDR3 bases are TGCAGCGTTGGAAGGGCTAATGAAAAACTGTTTTTT.

V is TRBV7-3 and J is TRBJ2-1; D uncertain. The length of the CDR3 is 14 residues. V was pared by 7 bases and J by 0 bases, with 10 bases between. The V gene's germline CDR1 is SGHTA and CDR2 FQGTGA. This CDR3 reads CASTKGHSYNEQFF. DNA of the CDR3: TGTGCCAGCACTAAGGGTCACTCCTACAATGAGCAGTTCTTC.

CDR3 protein: CASSNSVGQFF. CDR3 coding DNA: TGTGCCAGCAGTAACTCTGTTGGGCAGTTCTTC. This sequence joins TRBV2 and TRBJ2-1; D remains unclear. The germline gives CDR1 SNHLY, CDR2 FYNNEI. V was clipped by 5 bases and J by 12 bases, with 11 bases between them. CDR3 length: 11 amino acids.

The chain links TRBV2 to TRBJ1-4, with 8 nucleotides matching TRBD1. The germline CDR1 and CDR2 sequences are SNHLY and FYNNEI. The CDR3 covers 15 residues. V lost 5 bases to trimming and J lost 4 bases; unmatched junction nucleotides: 6. The CDR3, as DNA: TGTGCCAGCAGTTTAACAGGGGGTTTTAATGAAAAACTGTTTTTT. Its translation: CASSLTGGFNEKLFF.

The chain is built from TRBV7-2 and TRBJ2-5, with TRBD2 identical over 8 bases. The CDR3 has 17 residues. V lost 4 bases, J lost 0 bases, and 10 bases stayed unmatched. CDR1 and CDR2 from the germline V gene are SGHTA and FQGNSA. This CDR3 reads CASSSRLAWGNQETQYF. CDR3 bases: TGTGCCAGCAGCTCCAGACTAGCGTGGGGGAACCAAGAGACCCAGTACTTC.

V usage is TRBV18 and J usage is TRBJ1-5; 8 bases map to TRBD1. Germline CDR1 is KGHSH and CDR2 is LQKENI. V was clipped by 6 bases and J by 6 bases; unmatched bases: 10. This CDR3 region has 15 residues. DNA for the CDR3: TGTGCCAGCTCGGAAAACGGACAGGGAATTCAGCCCCAGCATTTT. Translation: CASSENGQGIQPQHF. Full variable domain (remainder filled in from reference TRBV18 and TRBJ1-5): NAGVMQNPRHLVRRRGQEARLRCSPMKGHSHVYWYRQLPEEGLKFMVYLQKENIIDESGMPKERFSAEFPKEGPSILRIQQVVRGDSAAYFCASSENGQGIQPQHFGDGTRLSIL.

This CDR3 is CASSVQVRNSPLHF. The CDR3 nucleotides are TGTGCCAGCAGCGTACAGGTTAGAAATTCACCCCTCCACTTT. The chain combines TRBV9 with TRBJ1-6, with D uncertain. Germline V CDR1 and CDR2: SGDLS, YYNGEE. This CDR3 is built from 14 residues. Trimming took off 1 base at V and 7 bases at J, with 9 bases between the two ends.